A selection of T cell receptor beta chains follows, all from one sample in a study of blood T cells in healthy people across ages. MiXCR was run by TCRdb on the 5' RACE reads, yielding one entry per CDR3 protein. The profile shows over a million distinct CDR3 sequences, 35% to 45% of them singletons. The sample taken for sequencing was blood. All receptors come from a young woman in good health. Both conserved end residues are part of each CDR3. The D gene is left open where the match is weak. Rows may omit the clone size; those that give it use once, few, many or a size class.

j_call,d_call,v_call,clone_size,cdr3_nt,cdr3_aa
TRBJ1-2,NA,TRBV12-3/TRBV12-4,NA,TGTGCCAGCACCCTCAGGTCGCAGGGGAACTATGGCTACACCTTC,CASTLRSQGNYGYTF
TRBJ1-5,NA,TRBV29-1,few,TGCAGCGTTGATCCTAGCAATCAGCCCCAGCATTTT,CSVDPSNQPQHF
TRBJ2-7,NA,TRBV6-5,few,TGTGCCAGCAGTCCGGGTCGCAGACTCTACGAGCAGTACTTC,CASSPGRRLYEQYF
TRBJ1-1,NA,TRBV7-2,NA,TGTGCCAGCAGCTTTCGCGGACACGGAGAAAACTTGGGGACTGAAGCTTTCTTT,CASSFRGHGENLGTEAFF
TRBJ1-2,NA,TRBV7-9,few,TGTGCCAGCAGCCAATCTCCCAGGAGCTATGGCTACACCTTC,CASSQSPRSYGYTF
TRBJ2-1,TRBD2,TRBV9,NA,TGTGCCAGCAGCTGGTCGGGAGCGGGAGGGCTTTATGAGCAGTTCTTC,CASSWSGAGGLYEQFF
TRBJ2-5,NA,TRBV7-6,few,TGTGCCAGCAGCCCAACCTGGGTTGTGGAGACCCAGTACTTC,CASSPTWVVETQYF
TRBJ2-2,NA,TRBV4-1,NA,TGCGCCAGCAGCCAAGCGAAATCCGGGGAGCTGTTTTTT,CASSQAKSGELFF
TRBJ2-5,TRBD1,TRBV12-3/TRBV12-4,few,TGTGCCAGCACAATCGCAGGGGGCAGTGAGACCCAGTACTTC,CASTIAGGSETQYF
TRBJ1-5,TRBD1,TRBV12-3/TRBV12-4,NA,TGTGCCAGCAGTTTGTCCCCAGACAGGGGTAGCAATCAGCCCCAGCATTTT,CASSLSPDRGSNQPQHF
TRBJ1-5,NA,TRBV6-5,few,TGTGCCAGCAGAAGACAGAACAATCAGCCCCAGCATTTT,CASRRQNNQPQHF
TRBJ2-7,NA,TRBV2,few,TGTGCCAGCAGTCTTTTCCGGGACACGGGGAGCTCCTACGAGCAGTACTTC,CASSLFRDTGSSYEQYF
TRBJ2-2,NA,TRBV20-1,few,TGCAGTGCTAGAGATCGTAGCGACACAAACACCGGGGAGCTGTTTTTT,CSARDRSDTNTGELFF
TRBJ2-6,NA,TRBV9,NA,TGTGCCAGCAGCGTCATTAGGGGTTCTGGGGCCAACGTCCTGACTTTC,CASSVIRGSGANVLTF
TRBJ2-1,TRBD2,TRBV4-3,NA,TGCGCCAGCAGCCAAGATCAGCGCGGGAGGAGCTCCTACAATGAGCAGTTCTTC,CASSQDQRGRSSYNEQFF
TRBJ2-7,NA,TRBV20-1,few,TGCAGTGCTAGAGATCGTTGGGGGAAAAAAGTCGAGCAGTACTTC,CSARDRWGKKVEQYF
TRBJ1-5,NA,TRBV18,NA,TGTGCCAGCACTGAAGGAGTTCAGCCCCAGCATTTT,CASTEGVQPQHF
TRBJ1-2,NA,TRBV29-1,few,TGCAGCGTTGAAGGGGGTAAAGGCTACACCTTC,CSVEGGKGYTF
TRBJ2-1,TRBD2,TRBV7-9,NA,TGTGCCAGCAGCAAACTAGCGGGAGCTGACAATGAGCAGTTCTTC,CASSKLAGADNEQFF